This TCR beta chain was documented in a study of blood T cell repertoires in COVID-19. As for the study in general: T cells, B-cell-depleted T cells, or PBMCs provided the cDNA or gDNA that served as material.

The V segment lost 5 bases and the J segment 7 bases; nucleotides outside the gene matches: 12. Germline CDR1 LNHDA, CDR2 SQIVND (reference sequence). The CDR3 length is 16 residues. In the original workflow: How many nucleated cells were present was estimated from reference gene primer amplification. Sequencing was performed with immunoSEQ multiplex PCR; in TCRdb, only in-frame clones are kept and a portion is missing. That table furnishes V, J and clone size, whereas the DNA furnished D and trimming. The data show some 260,000 clones, around 84% seen once. Sequenced material: PBMCs or T cells enriched from blood (not recorded which). The chain combines TRBV19 with TRBJ1-4; 8 bases align to TRBD1. The receptor was derived from a man aged 25-40 years with acute COVID-19. CDR3 loop: CASSLRTGKIGEKLFF. The CDR3, as DNA: TGTGCCAGTAGTCTTCGGACAGGGAAGATTGGTGAAAAACTGTTTTTT. Combining the CDR3 with reference TRBV19 and TRBJ1-4 gives the whole variable domain DGGITQSPKYLFRKEGQNVTLSCEQNLNHDAMYWYRQDPGQGLRLIYYSQIVNDFQKGDIAEGYSVSREKKESFPLTVTSAQKNPTAFYLCASSLRTGKIGEKLFFGSGTQLSVL.